The 28 T cell receptor beta chains presented below share a single source sample, sequenced in a study of shared clonotypes between healthy human individuals. Only in-frame clones appear in the TCRdb table, and some are missing; sequencing was by immunoSEQ multiplex PCR. The sample yields more than 900,000 clones, around 82% seen once. The sample consisted of memory CD4+ T cells from PBMCs. Documented subset: CD45RA-negative fraction. Receptor source: a man aged 18 to 35 in good health. Some clones in this sample may be carry-over from other donors' samples.

The J gene is TRBJ1-4, the V gene TRBV5-6; D uncertain. With 2 bases removed from V and 8 bases from J, the gap between germline ends came to 19 bases. This CDR3 contains 16 residues. The germline CDR1 and CDR2 sequences are SGHDT and YYEEEE. In DNA, the CDR3 is TGTGCCAGCAGCTTAAGGAGGATAACAGAGAAGGAAAAACTGTTTTTT. It translates to CASSLRRITEKEKLFF.

CDR3 sequence reads: CASSPGLSPYEQYF. For the CDR3, the DNA is TGCGCCAGCAGCCCAGGCCTATCGCCCTACGAGCAGTACTTC. This rearrangement joins TRBV5-1 to TRBJ2-7; no reliable D call. Deletions cut 4 bases from V and 2 bases from J, with 13 bases between. The CDR3 has 14 amino acids. Germline CDR1 reads SGHRS; CDR2 reads YFSETQ.

The gene calls are TRBV10-3 and TRBJ2-7, with D possibly being TRBD1 (5 bases). This CDR3 comprises 11 residues. V gave up 10 bases and J gave up 0 bases, with 7 bases separating them. From germline, CDR1 is ENHRY and CDR2 SYGVKD. This CDR3 is CATTGSYEQYF. CDR3 bases: TGTGCCACAACAGGCTCCTACGAGCAGTACTTC.

J is TRBJ2-5 and V is TRBV4-1; D unclear. Trimming removed 0 bases at V and 2 bases at J, with 10 bases between. The CDR3 has 15 residues. Germline CDR1 reads MGHRA; CDR2 reads YSYEKL. The CDR3 coding sequence is TGCGCCAGCAGCCAAGATGGGCTAAGACAAGAGACCCAGTACTTC. Translation gives CASSQDGLRQETQYF.

V gene TRBV5-4 combines with J gene TRBJ2-1; 10 bases are a match to TRBD1. The germline gives CDR1 SGHNT, CDR2 YYREEE (reference sequence). CDR3 length: 15 residues. V lost 0 bases to trimming and J lost 6 bases; unmatched junction nucleotides: 3. The CDR3 is CASSLVTGGPNEQFF. CDR3 bases: TGTGCCAGCAGCTTGGTGACAGGGGGCCCCAATGAGCAGTTCTTC.

This rearrangement joins TRBV7-3 to TRBJ2-7, with D hard to call. Germline V gene data show CDR1 as SGHTA and CDR2 as FQGTGA. CDR3 size: 13 residues. The V gene lost 3 bases and the J gene lost 1 base, with 7 bases spanning the gap. DNA for the CDR3: TGTGCCAGCAGCTTGGACGGATCCTACGAGCAGTACTTC. Protein sequence: CASSLDGSYEQYF.

The chain is built from TRBV6-5 and TRBJ1-3; 7 bases fit TRBD1. There are 15 residues in the CDR3. V gave up 6 bases and J gave up 2 bases; unmatched junction bases: 7. Germline V CDR1 and CDR2: MNHEY, SVGAGI. The CDR3 loop reads CASSRTGIPGNTIYF. CDR3 coding DNA: TGTGCCAGCAGCCGGACAGGAATTCCTGGAAACACCATATATTTT.

This rearrangement joins TRBV7-8 to TRBJ2-7; D perhaps matches TRBD1 (6 bases). Germline V CDR1 and CDR2: SGHVS, FQNEAQ. V lost 4 bases to trimming and J lost 1 base, with 14 bases between them. The CDR3 consists of 15 residues. The CDR3 nucleotides read TGTGCCAGCAGCTCTACCGGGACACTATCCTACGAGCAGTACTTC. Amino acids: CASSSTGTLSYEQYF.

The chain joins TRBV30 to TRBJ1-2; D possibly corresponds to TRBD1 (5 bases). V was shortened by 4 bases and J by 3 bases, with 15 bases between the two germline ends. Germline V CDR1 and CDR2: GTSNPN, SVGIG (reference sequence). This CDR3 has 14 residues. The CDR3 reads CAWKGPGWHYGYTF. CDR3 nucleotides: TGTGCCTGGAAAGGTCCAGGGTGGCACTATGGCTACACCTTC. The entire variable domain, with the rest obtained from reference TRBV30 and TRBJ1-2, is as follows: SQTIHQWPATLVQPVGSPLSLECTVEGTSNPNLYWYRQAAGRGLQLLFYSVGIGQISSEVPQNLSASRPQDRQFILSSKKLLLSDSGFYLCAWKGPGWHYGYTFGSGTRLTVV.

The CDR3 reads CASSYSISETEAFF. The CDR3 DNA follows: TGTGCCAGCAGTTACTCGATTTCCGAGACTGAAGCTTTCTTT. The J gene is TRBJ1-1, the V gene TRBV6-5; no clear D. V lost 0 bases to trimming and J lost 5 bases, with 10 bases between them. Germline V CDR1 and CDR2: MNHEY, SVGAGI. The length of the CDR3 is 14 residues.

The chain couples TRBV5-1 to TRBJ2-7, with 12 bases fitting TRBD2. Germline CDR1 reads SGHRS; CDR2 reads YFSETQ. After removal of 5 bases from V and 2 bases from J, the junction contained 8 bases not matched to a gene. The CDR3 consists of 16 residues. The CDR3 here is CASSQTLAGGPYEQYF. Written as DNA, the CDR3 is TGCGCCAGCAGTCAGACCCTAGCGGGAGGGCCCTACGAGCAGTACTTC.

The chain carries TRBV28 and TRBJ1-2, with a possible D match to TRBD1 (5 bases). This CDR3 is 12 amino acids long. Germline lookup yields CDR1 MDHEN and CDR2 SYDVKM. The germline V and J ends were trimmed by 6 bases and 4 bases, with 9 bases remaining between them. The CDR3 DNA reads as TGTGCCAGCAGCCCCGGGGCCTATGGCTACACCTTC. It translates to CASSPGAYGYTF.

As concerns this clone: The same CDR3 arises from other DNA sequences in this sample as well. This sequence joins TRBV9 and TRBJ1-3; D gene ambiguous. Trimming shortened V by 0 bases and J by 0 bases, and 7 bases separated the two germline ends. This CDR3 has 15 amino acids. The germline CDR1 and CDR2 sequences are SGDLS and YYNGEE. CDR3: CASSVEAVSGNTIYF. The CDR3 DNA sequence: TGTGCCAGCAGCGTAGAAGCAGTCTCTGGAAACACCATATATTTT.

The chain combines TRBV6-5 with TRBJ2-7; D is unclear. The V gene lost 2 bases and the J gene lost 2 bases, with 7 bases spanning the gap. Germline lookup yields CDR1 MNHEY and CDR2 SVGAGI. This CDR3 region has 13 residues. The CDR3 nucleotides are TGTGCCAGCAGTTACCAAGTTACCTACGAGCAGTACTTC. Encoded protein: CASSYQVTYEQYF.

The V call is TRBV29-1, the J call TRBJ2-1; the D gene is possibly TRBD2 (6 bases). CDR1 is SQVTM, CDR2 ANQGSEA, per germline. V was cut by 7 bases and J by 8 bases, with 15 bases left in between. This CDR3 region has 12 residues. The CDR3 coding sequence is TGCAGCGCGGTAAGACTAGTATATGAGCAGTTCTTC. Translated, it gives CSAVRLVYEQFF.

The gene calls are TRBV14 and TRBJ2-2; the match to TRBD1 covers 9 bases. The CDR3 loop spans 17 amino acids. The germline V gene encodes CDR1 SGHDN and CDR2 FVKESK. Trimming at V came to 0 bases and at J to 4 bases, leaving 6 bases not matched to a gene. This CDR3 reads CASSQEFGTGITGELFF. In nucleotides, the CDR3 is TGTGCCAGCAGCCAAGAATTTGGGACAGGGATCACCGGGGAGCTGTTTTTT.

The rearrangement joins TRBV7-3 to TRBJ2-2; 8 bases line up with TRBD2. The V segment lost 7 bases and the J segment 5 bases; nucleotides outside the gene matches: 6. This CDR3 comprises 14 residues. The germline gives CDR1 SGHTA, CDR2 FQGTGA. CDR3: CASTPSGGTGELFF. The DNA of the CDR3 is TGTGCCAGCACCCCATCGGGGGGGACCGGGGAGCTGTTTTTT. The variable domain in full, completed from reference TRBV7-3 and TRBJ2-2, reads GAGVSQTPSNKVTEKGKYVELRCDPISGHTALYWYRQSLGQGPEFLIYFQGTGAADDSGLPNDRFFAVRPEGSVSTLKIQRTERGDSAVYLCASTPSGGTGELFFGEGSRLTVL.

As to this clone: A much larger clone sits a single nucleotide away, making a read error possible. This specimen includes other DNA sequences encoding the same CDR3. The chain has TRBV5-1 and TRBJ1-2; no clear D. Per germline, CDR1 SGHRS and CDR2 YFSETQ. This CDR3 is built from 14 residues. CDR3: CASSETDVSSGYTF. CDR3 sequence (DNA): TGCGCCAGCAGCGAAACGGATGTTTCCAGTGGCTATACCTTC.

This clone was detected once. This chain links TRBV7-2 with TRBJ2-7; D call uncertain. Germline V gene lookup returns CDR1 SGHTA and CDR2 FQGNSA. The CDR3 covers 16 residues. Trimming shortened V by 3 bases and J by 4 bases, and 19 bases separated the two germline ends. The DNA of the CDR3 is TGTGCCAGCAGCTTGGTACCTCGGCAGGTACCGTACGAGCAGTACTTC. As protein: CASSLVPRQVPYEQYF.

The J gene is TRBJ2-5, the V gene TRBV5-4, with a weak D call TRBD2 (6 bases). The germline CDR1 and CDR2 sequences are SGHNT and YYREEE (reference sequence). Trimming cost V 3 bases and J 5 bases, with 14 bases left between them. The CDR3 sequence is 14 residues long. DNA of the CDR3: TGTGCCAGCAGCTCTGGGACTCCCTGGGAGACCCAGTACTTC. It encodes CASSSGTPWETQYF.

The chain employs TRBV11-1 and TRBJ2-1; the D is unclear. CDR1 is SGHAT, CDR2 FQDESV, per germline (reference sequence). Between the trimmed V and J ends, which lost 5 bases and 8 bases, there was a span of 10 bases. This CDR3 contains 12 residues. As DNA, the CDR3 is TGTGCCAGCAGCGACCGACGCGATGAGCAGTTCTTC. It is translated as CASSDRRDEQFF.

The chain combines TRBV7-9 with TRBJ2-2; D unclear. CDR3 length: 15 amino acids. V gave up 3 bases and J gave up 0 bases, with 8 bases separating them. The V gene's germline CDR1 is SEHNR and CDR2 FQNEAQ (reference sequence). CDR3 DNA: TGTGCCAGCAGCTTTTGGGCCACGAACACCGGGGAGCTGTTTTTT. This translates into CASSFWATNTGELFF.

The V and J genes are TRBV28 and TRBJ2-1, with TRBD2 as a possible D gene (6 bases). Germline V CDR1 and CDR2: MDHEN, SYDVKM. The CDR3 length is 16 residues. The ends were cut back, 5 bases at V and 2 bases at J, with 16 bases in the middle. This CDR3 is CASSPNSRGTYNEQFF. The CDR3 DNA is TGTGCCAGCAGTCCAAATTCCCGGGGGACCTACAATGAGCAGTTCTTC.

The chain couples TRBV19 to TRBJ1-5; D gene uncertain. The CDR3 loop spans 16 amino acids. The V end lost 5 bases, the J end lost 0 bases, and 14 bases lay between the germline ends. CDR1 and CDR2 from the germline V gene are LNHDA and SQIVND (reference sequence). CDR3 residues: CASSRGRGYSNQPQHF. In nucleotides, the CDR3 is TGTGCCAGTAGTCGAGGCAGAGGGTATAGCAATCAGCCCCAGCATTTT.

The CDR3 DNA reads TGTGCCAGCAGCACCCAGGGACTAGCGGAAGGAGGGGATACGCAGTATTTT. Its translation: CASSTQGLAEGGDTQYF. The J gene is TRBJ2-3, the V gene TRBV5-4; 11 bases agree with TRBD2. The V gene end was trimmed by 4 bases and the J gene end by 6 bases; junction bases not matched to a gene: 13. CDR3 length: 17 residues. Germline loops: CDR1 SGHNT, CDR2 YYREEE (reference sequence).

J is TRBJ2-1 and V is TRBV5-1; TRBD2 agrees at 10 bases. Germline assignment: CDR1 SGHRS and CDR2 YFSETQ. J gave up 6 bases and V 0 bases, and 6 bases lay outside the gene matches. The CDR3 spans 16 residues. DNA of the CDR3: TGCGCCAGCAGCTTGGAGGGTAGCGGGAGGACCAATGAGCAGTTCTTC. Translation: CASSLEGSGRTNEQFF.

To note about this clone: The same CDR3 is also encoded by other DNA sequences in this sample. The chain recombines TRBV7-9 with TRBJ2-5; the match to TRBD2 covers 9 bases. Losses at the gene ends were 5 bases for V and 5 bases for J; bases not matched to a gene: 6. In germline, CDR1 is SEHNR, CDR2 FQNEAQ (reference sequence). The CDR3 is made up of 14 amino acids. The CDR3 sequence: CASSPGTSRETQYF. CDR3 DNA sequence: TGTGCCAGCAGCCCAGGGACTAGCCGGGAGACCCAGTACTTC.

The table lists this clone with a count of one. The chain uses TRBV6-6 and TRBJ2-2, with 8 bases fitting TRBD1. Trimming removed 5 bases from V and 3 bases from J; junction bases left unmatched: 5. The CDR3 length is 15 residues. Germline CDR1 and CDR2: MNHNY and SVGAGI (reference sequence). CDR3 protein: CASSTQGADTGELFF. Here the CDR3 DNA reads TGTGCCAGCAGTACCCAGGGGGCGGACACCGGGGAGCTGTTTTTT.